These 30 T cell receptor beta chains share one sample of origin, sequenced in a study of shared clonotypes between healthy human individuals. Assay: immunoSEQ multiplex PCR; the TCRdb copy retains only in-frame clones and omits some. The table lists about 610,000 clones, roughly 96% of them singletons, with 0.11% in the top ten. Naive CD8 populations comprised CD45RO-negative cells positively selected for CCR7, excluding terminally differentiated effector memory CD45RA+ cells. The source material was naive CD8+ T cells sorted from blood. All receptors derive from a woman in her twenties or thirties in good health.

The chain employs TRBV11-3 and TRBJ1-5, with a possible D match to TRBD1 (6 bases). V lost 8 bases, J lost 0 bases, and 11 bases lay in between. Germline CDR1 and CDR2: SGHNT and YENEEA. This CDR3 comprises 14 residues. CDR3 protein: CASVRDISNQPQHF. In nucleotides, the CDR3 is TGTGCCAGCGTCCGGGACATTAGCAATCAGCCCCAGCATTTT.

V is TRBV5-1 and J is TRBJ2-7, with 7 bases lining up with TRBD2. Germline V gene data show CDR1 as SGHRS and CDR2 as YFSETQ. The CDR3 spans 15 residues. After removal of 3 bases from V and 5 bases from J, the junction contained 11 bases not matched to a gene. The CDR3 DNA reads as TGCGCCAGCAGCTCTGGGGGGGACTGGAGGAACGAGCAGTACTTC. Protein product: CASSSGGDWRNEQYF.

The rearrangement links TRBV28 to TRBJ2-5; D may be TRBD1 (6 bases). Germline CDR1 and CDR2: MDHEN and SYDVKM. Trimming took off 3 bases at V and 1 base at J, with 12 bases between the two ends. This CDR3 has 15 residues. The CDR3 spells CASSFVGTPQETQYF. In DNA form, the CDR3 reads TGTGCCAGCAGTTTCGTCGGGACACCCCAAGAGACCCAGTACTTC. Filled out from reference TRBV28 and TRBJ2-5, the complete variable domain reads DVKVTQSSRYLVKRTGEKVFLECVQDMDHENMFWYRQDPGLGLRLIYFSYDVKMKEKGDIPEGYSVSREKKERFSLILESASTNQTSMYLCASSFVGTPQETQYFGPGTRLLVL.

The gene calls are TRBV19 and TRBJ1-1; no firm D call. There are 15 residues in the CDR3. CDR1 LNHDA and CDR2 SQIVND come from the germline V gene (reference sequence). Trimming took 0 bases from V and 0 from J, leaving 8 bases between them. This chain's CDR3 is CASSIDSAMNTEAFF. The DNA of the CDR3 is TGTGCCAGTAGTATAGATTCAGCCATGAACACTGAAGCTTTCTTT.

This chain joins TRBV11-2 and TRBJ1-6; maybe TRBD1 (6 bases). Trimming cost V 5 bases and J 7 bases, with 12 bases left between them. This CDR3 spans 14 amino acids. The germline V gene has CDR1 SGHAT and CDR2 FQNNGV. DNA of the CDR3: TGTGCCAGCAGCACCCGACAGGCCAATTCACCCCTCCACTTT. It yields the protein CASSTRQANSPLHF. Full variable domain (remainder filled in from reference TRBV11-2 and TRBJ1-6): EAGVAQSPRYKIIEKRQSVAFWCNPISGHATLYWYQQILGQGPKLLIQFQNNGVVDDSQLPKDRFSAERLKGVDSTLKIQPAKLEDSAVYLCASSTRQANSPLHFGNGTRLTVT.

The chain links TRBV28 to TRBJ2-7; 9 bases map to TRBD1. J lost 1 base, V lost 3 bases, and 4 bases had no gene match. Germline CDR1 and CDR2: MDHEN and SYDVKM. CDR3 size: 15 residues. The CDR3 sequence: CASSFRDRVSYEQYF. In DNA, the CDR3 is TGTGCCAGCAGTTTCAGGGACAGGGTTTCCTACGAGCAGTACTTC.

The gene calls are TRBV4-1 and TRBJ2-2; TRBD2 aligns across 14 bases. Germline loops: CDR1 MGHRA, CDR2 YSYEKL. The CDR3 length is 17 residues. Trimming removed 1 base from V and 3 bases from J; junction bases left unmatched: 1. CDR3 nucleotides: TGCGCCAGCAGCCAAGGACTAGCGGGAGGGTACACCGGGGAGCTGTTTTTT. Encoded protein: CASSQGLAGGYTGELFF.

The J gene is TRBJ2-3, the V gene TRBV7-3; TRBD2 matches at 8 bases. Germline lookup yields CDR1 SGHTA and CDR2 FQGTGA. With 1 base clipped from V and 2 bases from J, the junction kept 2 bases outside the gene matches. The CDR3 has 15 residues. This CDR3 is CASSLSGGLTDTQYF. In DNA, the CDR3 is TGTGCCAGCAGCTTAAGCGGGGGGCTCACAGATACGCAGTATTTT.

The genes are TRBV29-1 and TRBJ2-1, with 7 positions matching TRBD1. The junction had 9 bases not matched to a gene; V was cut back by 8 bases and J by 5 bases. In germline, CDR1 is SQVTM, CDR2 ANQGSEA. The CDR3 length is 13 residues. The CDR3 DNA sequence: TGCAGCACCCCGGGACAGACCCACAATGAGCAGTTCTTC. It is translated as CSTPGQTHNEQFF.

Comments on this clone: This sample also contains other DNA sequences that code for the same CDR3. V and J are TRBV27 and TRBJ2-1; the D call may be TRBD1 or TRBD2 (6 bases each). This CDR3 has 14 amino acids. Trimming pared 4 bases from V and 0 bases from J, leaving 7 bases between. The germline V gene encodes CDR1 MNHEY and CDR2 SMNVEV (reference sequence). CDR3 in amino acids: CASSSGASYNEQFF. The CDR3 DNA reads TGTGCCAGCAGTTCGGGGGCCTCCTACAATGAGCAGTTCTTC.

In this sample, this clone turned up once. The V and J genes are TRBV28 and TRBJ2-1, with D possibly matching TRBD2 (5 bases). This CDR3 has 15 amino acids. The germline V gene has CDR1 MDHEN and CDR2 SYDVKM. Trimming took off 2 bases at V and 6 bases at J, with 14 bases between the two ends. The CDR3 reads CASSLPHERPNEQFF. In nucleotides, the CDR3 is TGTGCCAGCAGTTTACCCCATGAGCGGCCCAATGAGCAGTTCTTC.

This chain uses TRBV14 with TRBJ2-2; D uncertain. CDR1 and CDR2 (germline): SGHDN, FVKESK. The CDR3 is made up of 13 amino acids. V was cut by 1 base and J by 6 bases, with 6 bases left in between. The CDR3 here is CASSQVGPGELFF. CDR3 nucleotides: TGTGCCAGCAGCCAAGTAGGTCCCGGGGAGCTGTTTTTT.

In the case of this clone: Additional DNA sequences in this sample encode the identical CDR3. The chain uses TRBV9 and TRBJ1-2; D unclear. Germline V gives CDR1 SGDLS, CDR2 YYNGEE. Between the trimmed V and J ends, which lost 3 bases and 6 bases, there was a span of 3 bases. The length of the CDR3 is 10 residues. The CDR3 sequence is CASSGDGYTF. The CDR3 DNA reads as TGTGCCAGCAGCGGAGATGGCTACACCTTC.

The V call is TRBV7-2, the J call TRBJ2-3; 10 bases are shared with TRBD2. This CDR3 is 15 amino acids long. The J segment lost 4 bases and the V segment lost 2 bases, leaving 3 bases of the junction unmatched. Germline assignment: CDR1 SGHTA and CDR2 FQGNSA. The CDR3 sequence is CASSLLLAGADTQYF. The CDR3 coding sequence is TGTGCCAGCAGCTTACTTCTAGCGGGAGCAGATACGCAGTATTTT. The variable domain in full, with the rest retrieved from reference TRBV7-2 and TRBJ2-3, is GAGVSQSPSNKVTEKGKDVELRCDPISGHTALYWYRQSLGQGLEFLIYFQGNSAPDKSGLPSDRFSAERTGGSVSTLTIQRTQQEDSAVYLCASSLLLAGADTQYFGPGTRLTVL.

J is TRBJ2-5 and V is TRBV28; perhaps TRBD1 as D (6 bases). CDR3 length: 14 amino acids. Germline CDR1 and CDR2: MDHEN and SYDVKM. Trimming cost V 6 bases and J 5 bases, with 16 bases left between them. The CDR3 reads CASSLGTPGETQYF. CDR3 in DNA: TGTGCCAGCAGCCTAGGGACACCCGGGGAGACCCAGTACTTC.

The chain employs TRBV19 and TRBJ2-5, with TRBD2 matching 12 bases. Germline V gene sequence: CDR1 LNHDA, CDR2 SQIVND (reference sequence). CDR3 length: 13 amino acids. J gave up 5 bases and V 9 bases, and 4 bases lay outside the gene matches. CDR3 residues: CARRLAGEETQYF. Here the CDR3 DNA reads TGTGCCAGACGACTAGCGGGAGAGGAGACCCAGTACTTC.

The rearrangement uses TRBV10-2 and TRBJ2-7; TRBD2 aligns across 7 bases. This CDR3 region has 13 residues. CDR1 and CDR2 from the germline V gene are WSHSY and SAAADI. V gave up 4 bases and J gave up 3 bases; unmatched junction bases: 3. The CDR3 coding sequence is TGCGCCAGCAGTGGGGACTACCGCTACGAGCAGTACTTC. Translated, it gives CASSGDYRYEQYF.

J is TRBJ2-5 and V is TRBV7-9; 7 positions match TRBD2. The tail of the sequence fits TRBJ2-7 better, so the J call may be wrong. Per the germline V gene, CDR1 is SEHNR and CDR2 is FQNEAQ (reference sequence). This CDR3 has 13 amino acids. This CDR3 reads CASRAREGYEQYF. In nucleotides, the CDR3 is TGTGCCAGCAGAGCCAGGGAGGGCTACGAGCAGTACTTC.

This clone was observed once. Written as DNA, the CDR3 is TGTGCCAGCAGCTTGGTCGCAGGGATCAACGAGCAGTACTTC. It is translated as CASSLVAGINEQYF. The V call is TRBV5-6, the J call TRBJ2-7; possible D gene TRBD1, 5 bases. CDR1 and CDR2 (germline): SGHDT, YYEEEE. This CDR3 has 14 amino acids. V was trimmed by 0 bases and J by 5 bases, leaving 12 bases between them.

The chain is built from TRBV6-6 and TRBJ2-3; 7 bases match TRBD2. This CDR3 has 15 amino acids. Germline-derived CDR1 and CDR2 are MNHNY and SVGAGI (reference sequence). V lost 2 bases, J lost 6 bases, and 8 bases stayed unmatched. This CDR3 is CASSYPGEGRDTQYF. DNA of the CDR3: TGTGCCAGCAGTTACCCGGGGGAGGGCCGGGATACGCAGTATTTT.

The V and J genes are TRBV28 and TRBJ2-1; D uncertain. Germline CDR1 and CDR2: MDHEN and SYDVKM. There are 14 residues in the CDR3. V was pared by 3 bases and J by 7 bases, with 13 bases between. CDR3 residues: CASSFDFGLNEQFF. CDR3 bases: TGTGCCAGCAGTTTTGACTTTGGGCTTAATGAGCAGTTCTTC.

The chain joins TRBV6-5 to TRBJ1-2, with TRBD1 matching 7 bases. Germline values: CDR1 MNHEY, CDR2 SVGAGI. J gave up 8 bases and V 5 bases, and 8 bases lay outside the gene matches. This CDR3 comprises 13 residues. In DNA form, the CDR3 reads TGTGCCAGCAGTCTAGGGGGCTCAGACGGCTACACCTTC. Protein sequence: CASSLGGSDGYTF.

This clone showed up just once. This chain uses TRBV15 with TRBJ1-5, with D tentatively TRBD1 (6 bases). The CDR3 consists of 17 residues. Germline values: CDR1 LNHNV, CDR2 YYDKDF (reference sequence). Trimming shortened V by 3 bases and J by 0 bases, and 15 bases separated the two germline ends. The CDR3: CATSSGQGTSSNQPQHF. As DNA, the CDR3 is TGTGCCACCAGCAGCGGGCAGGGGACCTCTAGCAATCAGCCCCAGCATTTT.

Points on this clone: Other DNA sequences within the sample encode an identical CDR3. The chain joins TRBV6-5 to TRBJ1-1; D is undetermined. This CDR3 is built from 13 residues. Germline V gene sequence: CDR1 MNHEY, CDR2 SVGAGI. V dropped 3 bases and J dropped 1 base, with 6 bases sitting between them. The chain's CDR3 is CASSYRGNTEAFF. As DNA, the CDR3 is TGTGCCAGCAGTTATAGAGGGAACACTGAAGCTTTCTTT.

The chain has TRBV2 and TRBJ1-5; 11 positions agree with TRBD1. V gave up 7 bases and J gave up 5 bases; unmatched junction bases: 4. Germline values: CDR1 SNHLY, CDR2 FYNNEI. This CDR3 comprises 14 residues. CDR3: CASKGTGGYQPQHF. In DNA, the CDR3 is TGTGCCAGCAAAGGGACAGGGGGTTATCAGCCCCAGCATTTT.

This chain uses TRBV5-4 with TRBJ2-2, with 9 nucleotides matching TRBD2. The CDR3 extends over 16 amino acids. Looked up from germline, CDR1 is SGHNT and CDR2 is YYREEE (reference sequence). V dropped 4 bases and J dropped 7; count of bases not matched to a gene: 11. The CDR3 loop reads CASSPSGTGLVGELFF. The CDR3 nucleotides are TGTGCCAGCAGCCCTAGCGGGACGGGGTTAGTCGGGGAGCTGTTTTTT.

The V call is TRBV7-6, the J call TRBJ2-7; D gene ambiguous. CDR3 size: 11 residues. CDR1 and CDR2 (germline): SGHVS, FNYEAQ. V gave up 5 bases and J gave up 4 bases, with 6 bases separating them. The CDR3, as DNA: TGTGCCAGCAGCAGGGTTTACGAGCAGTACTTC. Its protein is CASSRVYEQYF.

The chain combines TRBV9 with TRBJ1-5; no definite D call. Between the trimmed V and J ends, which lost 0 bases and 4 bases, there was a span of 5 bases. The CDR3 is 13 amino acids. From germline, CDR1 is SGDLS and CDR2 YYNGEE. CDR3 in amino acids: CASSVDGNQPQHF. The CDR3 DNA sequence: TGTGCCAGCAGCGTAGATGGTAATCAGCCCCAGCATTTT. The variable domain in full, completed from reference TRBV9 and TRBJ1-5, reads DSGVTQTPKHLITATGQRVTLRCSPRSGDLSVYWYQQSLDQGLQFLIQYYNGEERAKGNILERFSAQQFPDLHSELNLSSLELGDSALYFCASSVDGNQPQHFGDGTRLSIL.

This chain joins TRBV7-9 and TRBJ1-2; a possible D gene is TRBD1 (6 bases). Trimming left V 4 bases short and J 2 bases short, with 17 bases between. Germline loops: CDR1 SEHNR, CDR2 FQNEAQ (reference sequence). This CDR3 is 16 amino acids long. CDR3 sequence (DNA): TGTGCCAGCAGCTACCCGGGACATTACCTAAACTATGGCTACACCTTC. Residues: CASSYPGHYLNYGYTF. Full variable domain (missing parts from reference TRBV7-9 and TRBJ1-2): DTGVSQNPRHKITKRGQNVTFRCDPISEHNRLYWYRQTLGQGPEFLTYFQNEAQLEKSRLLSDRFSAERPKGSFSTLEIQRTEQGDSAMYLCASSYPGHYLNYGYTFGSGTRLTVV.

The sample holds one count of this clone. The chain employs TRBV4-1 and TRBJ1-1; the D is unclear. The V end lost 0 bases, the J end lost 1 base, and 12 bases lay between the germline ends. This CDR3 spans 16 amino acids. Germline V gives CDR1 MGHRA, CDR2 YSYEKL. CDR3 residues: CASSQEGSRGNTEAFF. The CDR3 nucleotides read TGCGCCAGCAGCCAAGAGGGTTCCCGCGGGAACACTGAAGCTTTCTTT.